This TCR beta chain was recorded in a study of technical replicates of blood from several donors. Measured with immunoSEQ multiplex PCR; TCRdb has only the in-frame clones, and not every one. The sample contains more than 70,000 clones, 92% of which appear only once. The CDR3 covers 18 residues. V lost 2 bases to trimming and J lost 8 bases, with 25 bases between them. The germline CDR1 and CDR2 sequences are LNHDA and SQIVND (reference sequence). V is TRBV19 and J is TRBJ2-4; a possible D gene is TRBD2 (6 bases). The sequenced sample consisted of T cells isolated from PBMCs. This TCR was recovered from a human donor in good health. DNA of the CDR3: TGTGCCAGTAGTATACTTGCGCAGGCTGGAGGGCCGTCGGACATTCAGTACTTC. Translating gives CASSILAQAGGPSDIQYF.